The clone carrying this T cell receptor beta chain was recorded only once. Antigen unknown. The data were obtained in a study of siplizumab effects on memory and regulatory T cells. General study points: Apparently key alloresponse contributors, naive T cells also seemed more diverse than memory cells. Solely a minor proportion of alloreactive clones could be assigned to unstimulated subsets. Suppressive capability of dividing Tregs from siplizumab cultures went unverified.

Profiled with immunoSEQ multiplex PCR; TCRdb holds only in-frame clones, not every one. The table records 90,000 to 150,000 clones, just over 90% of them present only once. Germline loops: CDR1 MDHEN, CDR2 SYDVKM. This CDR3 spans 15 amino acids. The V end was cut by 6 bases, the J end by 5 bases, with 19 bases between. The TCR was taken from a human donor in good health. Sequences were obtained from non-Treg CD4+ T cells sorted from blood. J is TRBJ1-2 and V is TRBV28; D call uncertain. In nucleotides, the CDR3 is TGTGCCAGCAGCGAGGGTGGGCGAATCAAATATGGCTACACCTTC. This translates into CASSEGGRIKYGYTF.